Listed below are T cell receptor beta chains from one sample, sequenced in a study of PD-L1 blockade in urothelial cancer. The table came from immunoSEQ multiplex PCR; TCRdb's copy has only in-frame clones and leaves some out. The sample contains around 50,000 clones, about 80% of which appear only once. Sequencing was performed on PBMCs, taken around atezolizumab (anti-PD-L1) treatment. These receptors all come from a man aged 50-60 years with urothelial cancer. Each CDR3 is given with its conserved first and last residue. D genes are given only for firm matches. Expanded clones are given a class, and other clones once, few, many or no size at all.

NA	TRBD2	TRBV9	TRBJ2-3	TGTGCCAGCAGCGCATTCCGGGGGGAGAAAGATACGCAGTATTTT	CASSAFRGEKDTQYF
NA	NA	TRBV19	TRBJ2-1	TGTGCCAGTAGTGCCCCCCCGGGCAGGGTATATAGGAATGAGCAGTTCTTC	CASSAPPGRVYRNEQFF
NA	NA	TRBV19	TRBJ2-7	TGTGCCAGTAGTATGGGGCAGGGATACGGCGAGCAGTACTTC	CASSMGQGYGEQYF
once	TRBD1	TRBV6-5	TRBJ1-1	TGTGCCAGCAGTTACCCGCGGACAGGGGTTGGAGCTTTCTTT	CASSYPRTGVGAFF
NA	NA	TRBV19	TRBJ2-6	TGTGCCAGTAGTATGGAGCCCGGCTATGGGGCCAACGTCCTGACTTTC	CASSMEPGYGANVLTF
NA	NA	TRBV5-4	TRBJ2-3	TGTGCCAGCAGCACAGCGACTACGCGCACAGATACGCAGTATTTT	CASSTATTRTDTQYF
NA	NA	TRBV4-3	TRBJ2-5	TGCGCCAGCAGCCCACTCAAGGTGTCAGGCCAAGAGACCCAGTACTTC	CASSPLKVSGQETQYF
NA	TRBD1	TRBV9	TRBJ1-4	TGTGCCAGCAGCGCATACGGACAGGGTGGTGAAAAACTGTTTTTT	CASSAYGQGGEKLFF
NA	TRBD2	TRBV4-1	TRBJ2-7	TGCGCCAGCAGCCAACCCCCGGGACTAGCGGGAGGACGCTCCTACGAGCAGTACTTC	CASSQPPGLAGGRSYEQYF
once	NA	TRBV7-8	TRBJ1-3	TGTGCCAGCAGCTTAGGGGCAGGGAAAACTGGAAACACCATATATTTT	CASSLGAGKTGNTIYF
NA	TRBD1	TRBV19	TRBJ1-1	TGTGCCAGTAGTATCGGGACAGTTAACATGAACACTGAAGCTTTCTTT	CASSIGTVNMNTEAFF
NA	NA	TRBV5-8	TRBJ2-3	TGTGCCAGCAGCCCAAGAGGGCGGGCCACAGATACGCAGTATTTT	CASSPRGRATDTQYF
NA	TRBD1	TRBV9	TRBJ1-4	TGTGCCAGCAGCTTAGGACAGGGAAGAGCAAATGAAAAACTGTTTTTT	CASSLGQGRANEKLFF
NA	NA	TRBV14	TRBJ2-7	TGTGCCAGCAGCCAAGATCGGAGTGGTCTAGCGAGAGAAGAGCAGTACTTC	CASSQDRSGLAREEQYF
NA	TRBD1	TRBV27	TRBJ2-7	TGTGCCAGCAGACCGGGACAGGTGGTCTACGAGCAGTACTTC	CASRPGQVVYEQYF
NA	TRBD2	TRBV19	TRBJ2-1	TGTGCCAGTAGTACGACTAGCGGGAGGGCCCATGAGCAGTTCTTC	CASSTTSGRAHEQFF
NA	NA	TRBV29-1	TRBJ2-7	TGCAGCGTGGGTTTACTGACAGGCTACGAGCAGTACTTC	CSVGLLTGYEQYF
NA	TRBD2	TRBV7-9	TRBJ2-7	TGTGCCAGCAGCCCTGGGACTAGCGGGACCTATTCCTACGAGCAGTACTTC	CASSPGTSGTYSYEQYF
NA	NA	TRBV5-1	TRBJ2-3	TGCGCCAGCAGCTTGACTAGCTCTTACACAGATACGCAGTATTTT	CASSLTSSYTDTQYF
NA	NA	TRBV21-1	TRBJ2-5	TGTGCCAGCAGCAAAGATGGAGCGGGAGGCAGGAAGACCCAGTACTTC	CASSKDGAGGRKTQYF
NA	NA	TRBV7-9	TRBJ1-5	TGTGCCAGCAGCTTAGAGCCTAGCAATCAGCCCCAGCATTTT	CASSLEPSNQPQHF
NA	NA	TRBV5-6	TRBJ2-7	TGTGCCAGCGGGGGAGGCAGGGAATCTTACGAGCAGTACTTC	CASGGGRESYEQYF
NA	NA	TRBV7-6	TRBJ2-1	TGTGCCAGCAGCTTAGGCACATTGAATGAGCAGTTCTTC	CASSLGTLNEQFF
NA	NA	TRBV15	TRBJ2-7	TGTGCCACCAGCAGAGAGGGGGGAATCTACGAGCAGTACTTC	CATSREGGIYEQYF
NA	TRBD2	TRBV6-4	TRBJ2-3	TGTGCCAGCAGTACTAGCGGGGGGGCAGATACGCAGTATTTT	CASSTSGGADTQYF
NA	TRBD1	TRBV30	TRBJ2-5	TGTGCCTGGAGTGTGAGGACAGGGGGCAAAGAGACCCAGTACTTC	CAWSVRTGGKETQYF
NA	TRBD2	TRBV9	TRBJ2-5	TGTGCCAGCAGCGTGGTTGGGAGCGGGGAGCAAGAGACCCAGTACTTC	CASSVVGSGEQETQYF
once	NA	TRBV18	TRBJ2-7	TGTGCCAGCTCACCACGGACATTCTACGAGCAGTACTTC	CASSPRTFYEQYF
NA	NA	TRBV15	TRBJ1-4	TGTGCCACCAGCGGACACCGGGACCGGGGGGAAAAACTGTTTTTT	CATSGHRDRGEKLFF
NA	NA	TRBV4-1	TRBJ1-5	TGCGCCAGCAGCCTTCGGGAGGGGCATCAGCCCCAGCATTTT	CASSLREGHQPQHF
few	NA	TRBV30	TRBJ1-2	TGTGCCTGGAGTGTGGAGGCCAACTATGGCTACACCTTC	CAWSVEANYGYTF
NA	NA	TRBV19	TRBJ2-1	TGTGCCAGTAGTTACAGGTACAATGAGCAGTTCTTC	CASSYRYNEQFF
NA	TRBD2	TRBV5-1	TRBJ2-3	TGCGCCAGCAGCAGCCGACTAGCGGGGGGGGATCGTACGCAGTATTTT	CASSSRLAGGDRTQYF
NA	TRBD1	TRBV7-9	TRBJ2-7	TGTGCCAGCAGTGGTCCGGGACAGGGTACCAACGAGCAGTACTTC	CASSGPGQGTNEQYF
few	TRBD1	TRBV5-4	TRBJ1-1	TGTGCCAGTGGACAGGGGGCGTTGAACACTGAAGCTTTCTTT	CASGQGALNTEAFF
NA	TRBD2	TRBV4-1	TRBJ2-3	TGCGCCAGCAGCCAAGATCCGGGGGGTCGCACAGATACGCAGTATTTT	CASSQDPGGRTDTQYF
NA	TRBD2	TRBV11-3	TRBJ2-1	TGTGCCAGCAGCCTAACTGGGGTTTCTAGCGGGAGATATGAGCAGTTCTTC	CASSLTGVSSGRYEQFF
NA	NA	TRBV5-6	TRBJ2-1	TGTGCCAGCAGCTTGGCCTACTCCCTCGAGCAGTTCTTC	CASSLAYSLEQFF
NA	TRBD1	TRBV2	TRBJ2-7	TGTGCCAGCAGCCAATTTGACAGGGTGAACGTCTACGAGCAGTACTTC	CASSQFDRVNVYEQYF
NA	TRBD1	TRBV19	TRBJ2-1	TGTGCCAGTAGCGGGGACAGGACGTCCGGGCAGTTCTTC	CASSGDRTSGQFF
NA	NA	TRBV6-1	TRBJ1-1	TGTGCCAGCAGTGAAGCTAGTGAAGCTTTCTTT	CASSEASEAFF
NA	NA	TRBV27	TRBJ2-1	TGTGCCAGCAGTTTACAACTCAAGTCTGAGCAGTTCTTC	CASSLQLKSEQFF
NA	NA	TRBV6-4	TRBJ2-1	TGTGCCAGCAGTGAGCGCGAGGCCATCTCCTACAATGAGCAGTTCTTC	CASSEREAISYNEQFF
NA	TRBD1	TRBV5-6	TRBJ2-7	TGTGCCAGCAGCTTTGGTTTGGACAGGGGGCACTACGAGCAGTACTTC	CASSFGLDRGHYEQYF
NA	NA	TRBV29-1	TRBJ2-7	TGCAGCGTTGAGACTTCCCGAGGAGGGACGGGGGAGCAGTACTTC	CSVETSRGGTGEQYF
few	NA	TRBV30	TRBJ2-1	TGTGCCTGGAGTTTGAGCGGGCTTAGCTCCTACAATGAGCAGTTCTTC	CAWSLSGLSSYNEQFF
NA	TRBD2	TRBV2	TRBJ2-3	TGTGCCAGCAGACCCACTAGCGGGAGCTTCACAGATACGCAGTATTTT	CASRPTSGSFTDTQYF
NA	TRBD2	TRBV7-8	TRBJ2-3	TGTGCCAGCAGCCCCCATAGGCGACTAGCGGGAGTTACAGATACGCAGTATTTT	CASSPHRRLAGVTDTQYF
NA	TRBD2	TRBV7-6	TRBJ2-5	TGTGCCAGCAGCTTCTCCTCGGGACCTTGGACTAGCAGGGAAGAGACCCAGTACTTC	CASSFSSGPWTSREETQYF
once	NA	TRBV13	TRBJ2-1	TGTGCCAGCAGCTTAGGGTCTCACAATGAGCAGTTCTTC	CASSLGSHNEQFF